Following are 32 T cell receptor beta chains from one sample sequenced in a study of cytomegalovirus exposure and HLA in healthy donors. PCR amplification relied on 60 Vbeta primers (plus 13 Jbeta primers). TCRdb keeps only in-frame clones here, not all; method: immunoSEQ multiplex PCR. The sample holds 150,000 to 170,000 clones, more than 70% seen once. The specimen was PBMCs. Receptors originate from a middle-aged woman in good health and CMV-seropositive.

This clone was seen once. This sequence joins TRBV6-5 and TRBJ1-3; tentative D call: TRBD1 (5 bases). This CDR3 is built from 15 residues. Trimming stripped 0 bases from V and 2 bases from J, with 8 bases between. CDR1 MNHEY and CDR2 SVGAGI come from the germline V gene. DNA for the CDR3: TGTGCCAGCAGTTACTCCGGGACTACTGGAAACACCATATATTTT. This sequence encodes CASSYSGTTGNTIYF.

The J gene is TRBJ2-3, the V gene TRBV29-1, with 9 bases matching TRBD1. CDR1 is SQVTM and CDR2 is ANQGSEA in the germline V gene. Trimming at V came to 6 bases and at J to 7 bases, leaving 8 bases not matched to a gene. The CDR3 extends over 13 amino acids. CDR3 in DNA: TGCAGCGTGGGGACAGGGCTGCCAAATACGCAGTATTTT. It specifies CSVGTGLPNTQYF.

The V call is TRBV28, the J call TRBJ1-5; tentative D call: TRBD1 (6 bases). V was cut by 2 bases and J by 3 bases, with 8 bases left in between. The length of the CDR3 is 14 residues. Germline values: CDR1 MDHEN, CDR2 SYDVKM. CDR3 region: CASSLQGFNQPQHF. CDR3 DNA: TGTGCCAGCAGTTTACAGGGGTTCAATCAGCCCCAGCATTTT.

This chain uses TRBV11-2 with TRBJ2-1; 11 nucleotides match TRBD2. The CDR3 has 16 amino acids. Per the germline V gene, CDR1 is SGHAT and CDR2 is FQNNGV. J gave up 4 bases and V 1 base, and 3 bases lay outside the gene matches. The chain's CDR3 is CASSLGGLAVYNEQFF. DNA of the CDR3: TGTGCCAGCAGCTTAGGGGGACTAGCGGTATACAATGAGCAGTTCTTC.

This chain links TRBV7-3 with TRBJ2-3; TRBD2 might be the D (6 bases). This CDR3 region has 15 residues. In germline, CDR1 is SGHTA, CDR2 FQGTGA. Trimming shortened V by 5 bases and J by 4 bases, and 16 bases separated the two germline ends. The CDR3 bases are TGTGCCAGCAGCCTGGTATCCGGCGGGGCAGATACGCAGTATTTT. Amino acid sequence: CASSLVSGGADTQYF.

The chain is built from TRBV7-9 and TRBJ2-5, with 9 bases aligning to TRBD2. Germline assignment: CDR1 SEHNR and CDR2 FQNEAQ (reference sequence). This CDR3 is 18 amino acids long. The V and J ends lost 1 base and 5 bases, in that order; junction bases with no gene match: 14. CDR3 sequence reads: CASSLVGPGLAPRETQYF. The CDR3 nucleotides read TGTGCCAGCAGCTTAGTGGGCCCGGGACTAGCACCTCGGGAGACCCAGTACTTC.

V usage is TRBV13 and J usage is TRBJ2-1; TRBD2 might be the D (6 bases). The V and J ends lost 3 bases and 0 bases respectively, with 9 bases between them. Germline V gene data show CDR1 as PRHDT and CDR2 as FYEKMQ (reference sequence). There are 15 residues in the CDR3. CDR3 nucleotide sequence: TGTGCCAGCAGCTTGTGGGGGGACTCCTACAATGAGCAGTTCTTC. Translation: CASSLWGDSYNEQFF.

The sample holds one count of this clone. The rearrangement uses TRBV14 and TRBJ2-3; 8 bases align to TRBD1. The V segment lost 2 bases and the J segment 3 bases; nucleotides outside the gene matches: 4. There are 15 residues in the CDR3. CDR1 and CDR2 (germline): SGHDN, FVKESK. The CDR3 here is CASSQQGAPTDTQYF. CDR3 nucleotide sequence: TGTGCCAGCAGCCAACAGGGGGCGCCGACAGATACGCAGTATTTT.

J is TRBJ2-2 and V is TRBV7-2; D gene ambiguous. The length of the CDR3 is 13 residues. V was shortened by 3 bases and J by 5 bases, with 7 bases between the two germline ends. Germline V gene data show CDR1 as SGHTA and CDR2 as FQGNSA. As DNA, the CDR3 is TGTGCCAGCAGCTTTTTATTTACCGGGGAGCTGTTTTTT. Translating it yields CASSFLFTGELFF. The entire variable domain, with the rest obtained from reference TRBV7-2 and TRBJ2-2, is as follows: GAGVSQSPSNKVTEKGKDVELRCDPISGHTALYWYRQSLGQGLEFLIYFQGNSAPDKSGLPSDRFSAERTGGSVSTLTIQRTQQEDSAVYLCASSFLFTGELFFGEGSRLTVL.

This clone was detected only a few times. The chain links TRBV6-6 to TRBJ1-4; 11 bases fit TRBD1. CDR1 and CDR2 from the germline V gene are MNHNY and SVGAGI (reference sequence). The V segment lost 2 bases and the J segment 8 bases; nucleotides outside the gene matches: 7. The CDR3 length is 16 residues. CDR3 bases: TGTGCCAGCAGTTACACGAGGGGACAGGGGGTAGAAAAACTGTTTTTT. It yields the protein CASSYTRGQGVEKLFF.

This clone was detected only once. The chain couples TRBV11-3 to TRBJ1-5; no clear D gene. CDR1 and CDR2 (germline): SGHNT, YENEEA. V was trimmed by 2 bases and J by 0 bases, leaving 8 bases between them. The CDR3 length is 15 residues. The CDR3 DNA sequence: TGTGCCAGCAGCTTATATCAGGTTAGCAATCAGCCCCAGCATTTT. Translation gives CASSLYQVSNQPQHF.

This clone was observed a single time. The chain employs TRBV28 and TRBJ2-1, with D unresolved. Trimming removed 10 bases from V and 13 bases from J, with 20 bases in between. Looked up from germline, CDR1 is MDHEN and CDR2 is SYDVKM. CDR3 length: 12 residues. The CDR3 nucleotides are TGTGCCACCTATCTTCCAACCCAGGTACAGTTCTTC. Amino acids: CATYLPTQVQFF.

CDR3 protein: CASSYSGTDGYTF. The CDR3 nucleotides are TGTGCCAGCAGTTACTCCGGGACAGATGGCTACACCTTC. V usage is TRBV6-5 and J usage is TRBJ1-2; 7 bases are a match to TRBD1. The CDR3 is 13 amino acids. CDR1 and CDR2 from the germline V gene are MNHEY and SVGAGI. The ends lost 0 bases at V and 6 bases at J; junction bases unmatched: 1.

This clone was seen just once. The chain uses TRBV5-1 and TRBJ2-7, with 10 bases identical to TRBD1. This CDR3 contains 15 residues. Trimming at V came to 3 bases and at J to 3 bases, leaving 6 bases not matched to a gene. Germline V gives CDR1 SGHRS, CDR2 YFSETQ. Here the CDR3 reads CASSSTGGYFYEQYF. CDR3 DNA: TGCGCCAGCAGCTCGACAGGGGGCTATTTCTACGAGCAGTACTTC.

The V gene is TRBV28, the J gene TRBJ2-5, with 8 bases aligning to TRBD1. The J call may be incorrect, as the DNA end agrees better with TRBJ2-7. The germline V gene encodes CDR1 MDHEN and CDR2 SYDVKM. The CDR3 runs to 15 residues. The CDR3 here is CASSFIGQGLYEQYF. In DNA form, the CDR3 reads TGTGCCAGCAGTTTCATTGGACAGGGACTCTACGAGCAGTACTTC.

The chain couples TRBV7-8 to TRBJ2-7, with 9 positions matching TRBD1. Germline CDR1 is SGHVS and CDR2 is FQNEAQ. After removal of 1 base from V and 6 bases from J, the junction contained 10 bases not matched to a gene. The CDR3 has 16 residues. The CDR3 coding sequence is TGTGCCAGCAGCTTAGGGGTGGGACAGGGAGGGAGCGAGCAGTACTTC. This sequence encodes CASSLGVGQGGSEQYF.

The gene calls are TRBV5-6 and TRBJ2-3; D gene ambiguous. The CDR3 runs to 15 residues. Germline V gene data show CDR1 as SGHDT and CDR2 as YYEEEE. V was trimmed by 0 bases and J by 2 bases, leaving 10 bases between them. This CDR3 reads CASSLGRRNTDTQYF. The DNA of the CDR3 is TGTGCCAGCAGCTTGGGGAGACGGAACACAGATACGCAGTATTTT.

The rearrangement joins TRBV11-2 to TRBJ2-7; 7 nucleotides match TRBD2. The CDR3 is 14 amino acids. The trim removed 1 base at V and 4 bases at J, leaving 4 bases unmatched. From germline, CDR1 is SGHAT and CDR2 FQNNGV. CDR3 amino acids: CASSLGASGYEQYF. In nucleotides, the CDR3 is TGTGCCAGCAGCTTAGGGGCTAGCGGATACGAGCAGTACTTC.

The chain recombines TRBV19 with TRBJ1-1; D is unclear. V was trimmed by 3 bases and J by 1 base, leaving 9 bases between them. The germline gives CDR1 LNHDA, CDR2 SQIVND (reference sequence). The CDR3 consists of 14 residues. CDR3 sequence reads: CASSMAEKNTEAFF. CDR3 DNA: TGTGCCAGTAGTATGGCGGAGAAGAACACTGAAGCTTTCTTT.

The chain recombines TRBV29-1 with TRBJ2-1; 9 positions agree with TRBD2. CDR3 length: 14 residues. V dropped 6 bases and J dropped 7; count of bases not matched to a gene: 10. Germline V gene sequence: CDR1 SQVTM, CDR2 ANQGSEA. The CDR3 DNA sequence: TGCAGCGTGTCGGGGGCGGGAGGGCTGAATGAGCAGTTCTTC. It codes for CSVSGAGGLNEQFF.

The rearrangement uses TRBV11-3 and TRBJ1-2; D not resolved. Germline loops: CDR1 SGHNT, CDR2 YENEEA. The V gene lost 6 bases and the J gene lost 4 bases, with 15 bases spanning the gap. The CDR3 is made up of 14 amino acids. CDR3 in DNA: TGTGCCAGCAGTCCCCCCAGGCTCCCCTATGGCTACACCTTC. This codes for CASSPPRLPYGYTF. The full variable domain, rest sourced from reference TRBV11-3 and TRBJ1-2, is EAGVVQSPRYKIIEKKQPVAFWCNPISGHNTLYWYLQNLGQGPELLIRYENEEAVDDSQLPKDRFSAERLKGVDSTLKIQPAELGDSAVYLCASSPPRLPYGYTFGSGTRLTVV.

The chain has TRBV27 and TRBJ1-1; the match to TRBD1 covers 10 bases. Unmatched junction bases numbered 2, after V lost 1 base and J lost 3 bases. The CDR3 has 15 residues. Germline assignment: CDR1 MNHEY and CDR2 SMNVEV (reference sequence). The CDR3 region has the DNA TGTGCCAGCAGTTTATTGGGGACAGGGGACACTGAAGCTTTCTTT. Protein: CASSLLGTGDTEAFF.

This clone was detected only once. This rearrangement joins TRBV27 to TRBJ2-3; D is undetermined. The ends were cut back, 8 bases at V and 2 bases at J, with 8 bases in the middle. The CDR3 loop spans 12 amino acids. Looked up from germline, CDR1 is MNHEY and CDR2 is SMNVEV (reference sequence). The CDR3 bases are TGTGCCAGCGCCACTTACACAGATACGCAGTATTTT. Translated: CASATYTDTQYF.

This clone was seen a single time. The chain combines TRBV6-1 with TRBJ2-3; TRBD2 matches at 7 bases. Per the germline V gene, CDR1 is MNHNS and CDR2 is SASEGT. Trimming took 9 bases from V and 0 from J; bases not matched to a gene: 6. The CDR3 totals 14 residues. The CDR3 DNA sequence: TGTGCCAGTACTAGCGAGTATAGCACAGATACGCAGTATTTT. Its protein product is CASTSEYSTDTQYF.

The chain uses TRBV29-1 and TRBJ1-1; D call uncertain. The CDR3 has 10 residues. CDR1 and CDR2 from the germline V gene are SQVTM and ANQGSEA. V lost 4 bases and J lost 4, with 4 bases in between. CDR3 in amino acids: CSVARTEAFF. CDR3 in DNA: TGCAGCGTTGCTCGCACTGAAGCTTTCTTT.

The chain combines TRBV25-1 with TRBJ1-2; D remains unclear. The CDR3 extends over 14 amino acids. Germline CDR1 and CDR2: MGHDK and SYGVNS. The V gene lost 2 bases and the J gene lost 5 bases, with 12 bases spanning the gap. DNA of the CDR3: TGTGCCAGCAGTGAAGCCGGACTGTTGTATGGCTACACCTTC. Its protein is CASSEAGLLYGYTF.

This clone was seen once. This sequence joins TRBV7-3 and TRBJ2-1, with TRBD2 matching 7 bases. Trimming cost V 2 bases and J 10 bases; bases outside gene matches: 17. The germline V gene encodes CDR1 SGHTA and CDR2 FQGTGA. CDR3 length: 17 amino acids. The CDR3 region is CASSLAGGSIISNEQFF. The CDR3 region has the DNA TGTGCCAGCAGCTTAGCTGGCGGGAGTATTATTTCGAACGAGCAGTTCTTC.

This clone was observed a handful of times. This sequence joins TRBV28 and TRBJ2-7, with D possibly TRBD1 on 6 matching bases. Germline V CDR1 and CDR2: MDHEN, SYDVKM. The CDR3 is 15 amino acids. Between the trimmed V and J ends, which lost 6 bases and 3 bases, there was a span of 18 bases. The CDR3 is CASSSLGTLGYEQYF. CDR3 nucleotide sequence: TGTGCCAGCAGCTCCCTGGGGACATTGGGCTACGAGCAGTACTTC.

The chain combines TRBV7-9 with TRBJ2-2; 7 bases agree with TRBD2. In germline, CDR1 is SEHNR, CDR2 FQNEAQ (reference sequence). This CDR3 comprises 14 residues. Trimming removed 2 bases from V and 4 bases from J; junction bases left unmatched: 1. The CDR3 loop is CASSLLAVTGELFF. The CDR3 region has the DNA TGTGCCAGCAGCTTACTAGCGGTCACCGGGGAGCTGTTTTTT.

The V and J genes are TRBV11-2 and TRBJ2-1, with TRBD2 matching over 11 bases. With 5 bases clipped from V and 2 bases from J, the junction kept 8 bases outside the gene matches. This CDR3 region has 17 residues. Per the germline V gene, CDR1 is SGHAT and CDR2 is FQNNGV. The CDR3 nucleotides read TGTGCCAGCAGCAATAGCGGGAGGGCGAGAGCCTACAATGAGCAGTTCTTC. It encodes CASSNSGRARAYNEQFF.

The chain has TRBV4-1 and TRBJ2-5; TRBD2 agrees at 8 bases. CDR1 and CDR2 from the germline V gene are MGHRA and YSYEKL. Unmatched junction bases numbered 14, after V lost 2 bases and J lost 6 bases. The CDR3 loop spans 17 amino acids. The CDR3 sequence is CASSQPPRMGLVKTQYF. CDR3 in DNA: TGCGCCAGCAGCCAACCCCCAAGAATGGGACTAGTAAAGACCCAGTACTTC.

This clone was counted a single time. The chain recombines TRBV5-4 with TRBJ2-2, with 7 bases matching TRBD1. The CDR3 runs 16 residues. In germline, CDR1 is SGHNT, CDR2 YYREEE (reference sequence). The junction had 3 bases not matched to a gene; V was cut back by 0 bases and J by 1 base. The CDR3 sequence is CASSLADRVNTGELFF. The DNA of the CDR3 is TGTGCCAGCAGCTTGGCCGACAGGGTGAACACCGGGGAGCTGTTTTTT. The variable domain in full, completed from reference TRBV5-4 and TRBJ2-2, reads ETGVTQSPTHLIKTRGQQVTLRCSSQSGHNTVSWYQQALGQGPQFIFQYYREEENGRGNFPPRFSGLQFPNYSSELNVNALELDDSALYLCASSLADRVNTGELFFGEGSRLTVL.